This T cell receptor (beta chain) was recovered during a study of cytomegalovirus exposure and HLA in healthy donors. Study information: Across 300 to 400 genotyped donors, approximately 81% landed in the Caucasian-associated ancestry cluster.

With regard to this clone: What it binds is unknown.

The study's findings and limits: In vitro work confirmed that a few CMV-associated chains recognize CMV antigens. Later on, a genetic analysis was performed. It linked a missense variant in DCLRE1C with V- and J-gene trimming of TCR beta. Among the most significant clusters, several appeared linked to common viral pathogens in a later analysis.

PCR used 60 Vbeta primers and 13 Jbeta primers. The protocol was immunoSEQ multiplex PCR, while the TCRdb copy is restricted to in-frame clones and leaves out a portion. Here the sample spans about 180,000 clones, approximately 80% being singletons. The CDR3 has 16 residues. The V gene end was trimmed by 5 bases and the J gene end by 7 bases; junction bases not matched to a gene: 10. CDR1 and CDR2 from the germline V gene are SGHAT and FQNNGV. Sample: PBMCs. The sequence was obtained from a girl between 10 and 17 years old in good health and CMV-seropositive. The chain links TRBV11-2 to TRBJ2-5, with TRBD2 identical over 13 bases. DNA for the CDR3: TGTGCCAGCAGCCGGGGACTAGCGGGATTGTTCGGGACCCAGTACTTC. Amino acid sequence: CASSRGLAGLFGTQYF.